This T cell receptor beta chain was recorded in a study of T cells in women clearing cervical HPV infection. General study points: Cases and controls were distinguished at AUC 0.83 by richness and V genes.

The CDR3 loop spans 16 amino acids. From germline, CDR1 is SGHRS and CDR2 YFSETQ. V gave up 4 bases and J gave up 0 bases, with 16 bases separating them. MY09/MY11 PCR detected cervical HPV DNA; dot-blot assigned genotypes. With regard to this clone: Its antigen is undetermined. The CDR3 is cut off 3 residues early in the read; its end comes from the germline J gene.

TCRdb's table, derived via immunoSEQ multiplex PCR, lists solely in-frame clones and lacks some. The listing contains tens of thousands of clones. What was sequenced was blood buffy coat. The receptor was isolated from a woman aged 18 to 75 with a cervical HPV16 infection that either progressed to CIN3+ or cleared (not recorded which). This chain connects TRBV5-1 to TRBJ1-1; D might be TRBD1 (6 bases). CDR3: CASSRETTGMNTEAFF. The part of the CDR3 DNA that was read is TGCGCCAGCAGCCGAGAGACGACAGGCATGAACACTGAA.